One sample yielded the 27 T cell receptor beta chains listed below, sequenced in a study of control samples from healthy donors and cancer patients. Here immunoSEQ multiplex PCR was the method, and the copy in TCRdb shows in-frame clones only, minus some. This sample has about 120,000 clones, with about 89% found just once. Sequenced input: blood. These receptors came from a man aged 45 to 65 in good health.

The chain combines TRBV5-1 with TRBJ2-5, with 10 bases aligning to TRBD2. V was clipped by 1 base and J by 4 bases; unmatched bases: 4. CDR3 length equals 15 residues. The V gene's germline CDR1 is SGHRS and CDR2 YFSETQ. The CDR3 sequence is CASSLSLAGVETQYF. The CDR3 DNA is TGCGCCAGCAGCTTGAGCCTAGCGGGGGTAGAGACCCAGTACTTC.

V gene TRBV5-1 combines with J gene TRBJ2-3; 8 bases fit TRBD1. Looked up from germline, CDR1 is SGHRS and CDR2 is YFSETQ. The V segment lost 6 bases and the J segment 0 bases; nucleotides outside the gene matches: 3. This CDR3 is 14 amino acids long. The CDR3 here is CASTRDRSTDTQYF. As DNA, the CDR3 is TGCGCCAGCACCAGGGACAGGAGCACAGATACGCAGTATTTT.

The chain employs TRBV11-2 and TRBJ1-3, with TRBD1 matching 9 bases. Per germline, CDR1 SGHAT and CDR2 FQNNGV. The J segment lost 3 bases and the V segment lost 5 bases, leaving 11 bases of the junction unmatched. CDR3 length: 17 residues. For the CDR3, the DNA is TGTGCCAGCAGCCCTCACTCCGGGACAGGGAATGGAAACACCATATATTTT. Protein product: CASSPHSGTGNGNTIYF.

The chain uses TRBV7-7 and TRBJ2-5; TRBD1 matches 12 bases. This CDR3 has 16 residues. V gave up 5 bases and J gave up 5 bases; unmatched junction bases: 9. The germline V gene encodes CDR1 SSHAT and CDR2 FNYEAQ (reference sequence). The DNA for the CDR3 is TGTGCCAGCAGCCTAGGGGGACAGGGGGCAAGGGAGACCCAGTACTTC. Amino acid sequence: CASSLGGQGARETQYF.

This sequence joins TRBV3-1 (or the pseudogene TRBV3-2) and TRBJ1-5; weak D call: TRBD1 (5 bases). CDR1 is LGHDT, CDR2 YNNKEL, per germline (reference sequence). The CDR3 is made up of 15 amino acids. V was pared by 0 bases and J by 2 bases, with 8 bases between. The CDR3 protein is CASSQDGARNQPQHF. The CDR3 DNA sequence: TGTGCCAGCAGCCAAGACGGGGCCCGCAATCAGCCCCAGCATTTT.

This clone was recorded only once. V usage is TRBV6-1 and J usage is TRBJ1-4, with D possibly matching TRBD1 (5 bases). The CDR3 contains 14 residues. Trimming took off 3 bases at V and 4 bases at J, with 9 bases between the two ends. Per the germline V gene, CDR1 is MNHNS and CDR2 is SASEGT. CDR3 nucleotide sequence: TGTGCCAGCAGTGAGTGGGGGTTTAATGAAAAACTGTTTTTT. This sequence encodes CASSEWGFNEKLFF.

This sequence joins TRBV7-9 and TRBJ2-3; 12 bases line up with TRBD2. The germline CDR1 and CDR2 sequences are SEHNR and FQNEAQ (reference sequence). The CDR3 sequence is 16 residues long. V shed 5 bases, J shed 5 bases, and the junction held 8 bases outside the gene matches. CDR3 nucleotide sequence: TGTGCCAGCAGCAGCCCTAGCGGGGGGGCCGGAGATACGCAGTATTTT. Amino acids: CASSSPSGGAGDTQYF.

CDR3 nucleotides: TGTGCCAGCAGTCGTTGGACAGGAAAAGAGACCCAGTACTTC. Protein: CASSRWTGKETQYF. The chain has TRBV6-2 or TRBV6-3 and TRBJ2-5; 7 bases are shared with TRBD1. V lost 5 bases to trimming and J lost 3 bases; unmatched junction nucleotides: 6. Germline V gene data show CDR1 as MNHEY and CDR2 as SVGEGT. The CDR3 sequence is 14 residues long.

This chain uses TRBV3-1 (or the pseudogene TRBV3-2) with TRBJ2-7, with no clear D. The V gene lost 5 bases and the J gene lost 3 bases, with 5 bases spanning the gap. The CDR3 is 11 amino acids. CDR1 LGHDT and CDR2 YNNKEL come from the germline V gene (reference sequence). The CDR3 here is CASSSLYEQYF. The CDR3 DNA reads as TGTGCCAGCAGCTCCCTCTACGAGCAGTACTTC.

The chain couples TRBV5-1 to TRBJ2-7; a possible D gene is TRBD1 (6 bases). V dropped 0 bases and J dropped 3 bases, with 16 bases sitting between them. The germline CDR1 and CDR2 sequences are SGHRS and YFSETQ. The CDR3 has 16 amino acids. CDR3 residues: CASSLADSLRGYEQYF. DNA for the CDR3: TGCGCCAGCAGCTTGGCGGACAGCCTCCGGGGCTACGAGCAGTACTTC.

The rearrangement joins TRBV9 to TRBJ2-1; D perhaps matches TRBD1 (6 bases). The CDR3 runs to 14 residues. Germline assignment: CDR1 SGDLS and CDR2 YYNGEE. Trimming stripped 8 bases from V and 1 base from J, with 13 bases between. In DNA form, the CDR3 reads TGTGCCAGTAGTCCGGGACAATCCTACAATGAGCAGTTCTTC. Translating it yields CASSPGQSYNEQFF.

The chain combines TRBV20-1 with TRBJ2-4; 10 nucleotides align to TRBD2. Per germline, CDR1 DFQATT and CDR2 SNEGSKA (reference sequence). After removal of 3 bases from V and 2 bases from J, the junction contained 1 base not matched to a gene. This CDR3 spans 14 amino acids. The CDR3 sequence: CSASSGGTKNIQYF. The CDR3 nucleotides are TGCAGTGCTAGTAGCGGGGGGACCAAAAACATTCAGTACTTC.

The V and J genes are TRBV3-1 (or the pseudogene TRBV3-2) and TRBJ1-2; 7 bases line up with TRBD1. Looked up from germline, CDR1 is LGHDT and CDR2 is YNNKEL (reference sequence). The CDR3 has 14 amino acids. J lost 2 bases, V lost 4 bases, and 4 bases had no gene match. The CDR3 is CASSPGTANYGYTF. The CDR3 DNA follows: TGTGCCAGCAGCCCGGGGACAGCCAACTATGGCTACACCTTC.

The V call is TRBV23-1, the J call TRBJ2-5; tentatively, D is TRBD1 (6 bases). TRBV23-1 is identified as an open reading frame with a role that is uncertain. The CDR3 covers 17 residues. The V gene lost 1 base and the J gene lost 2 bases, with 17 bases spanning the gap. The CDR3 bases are TGCGCCAGCAGTCAATGCACATCGACAGGTCGACAAGAGACCCAGTACTTC. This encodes CASSQCTSTGRQETQYF.

The CDR3 nucleotides read TGTGCCATCAGTGTTGGACAGGACAACTATGGCTACACCTTC. This translates into CAISVGQDNYGYTF. This chain uses TRBV10-3 with TRBJ1-2, with 7 bases that match TRBD1. V was clipped by 4 bases and J by 2 bases; unmatched bases: 4. Per the germline V gene, CDR1 is ENHRY and CDR2 is SYGVKD. This CDR3 spans 14 amino acids.

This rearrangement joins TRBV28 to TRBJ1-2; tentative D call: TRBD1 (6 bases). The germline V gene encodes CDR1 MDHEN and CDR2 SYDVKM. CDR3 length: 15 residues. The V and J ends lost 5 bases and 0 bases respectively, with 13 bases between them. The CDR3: CASSSMDRANYGYTF. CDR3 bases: TGTGCCAGCAGTAGCATGGACAGAGCTAACTATGGCTACACCTTC.

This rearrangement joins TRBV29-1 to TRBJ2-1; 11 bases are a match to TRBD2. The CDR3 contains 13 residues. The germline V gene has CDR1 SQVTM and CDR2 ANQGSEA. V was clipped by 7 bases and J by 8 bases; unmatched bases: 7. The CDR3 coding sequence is TGCAGCGGCAGACTAGCGGGGTTCTATGAGCAGTTCTTC. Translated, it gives CSGRLAGFYEQFF.

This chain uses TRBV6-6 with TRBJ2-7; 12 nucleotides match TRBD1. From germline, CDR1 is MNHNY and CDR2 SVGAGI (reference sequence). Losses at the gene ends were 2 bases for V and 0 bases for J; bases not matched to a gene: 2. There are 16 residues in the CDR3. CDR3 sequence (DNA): TGTGCCAGCAGTTACGGGGGACAGGGGGCCTCCTACGAGCAGTACTTC. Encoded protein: CASSYGGQGASYEQYF.

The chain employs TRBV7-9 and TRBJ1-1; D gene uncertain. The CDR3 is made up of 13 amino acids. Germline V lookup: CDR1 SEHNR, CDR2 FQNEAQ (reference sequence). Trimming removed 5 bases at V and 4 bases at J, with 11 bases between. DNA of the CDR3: TGTGCCAGCAGCGGAGGCGTTGTCACTGAAGCTTTCTTT. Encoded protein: CASSGGVVTEAFF.

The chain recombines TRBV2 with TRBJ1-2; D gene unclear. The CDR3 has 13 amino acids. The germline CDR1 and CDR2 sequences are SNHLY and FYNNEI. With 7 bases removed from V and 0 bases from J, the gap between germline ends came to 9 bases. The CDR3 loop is CASIGGANYGYTF. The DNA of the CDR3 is TGTGCCAGCATAGGCGGAGCTAACTATGGCTACACCTTC.

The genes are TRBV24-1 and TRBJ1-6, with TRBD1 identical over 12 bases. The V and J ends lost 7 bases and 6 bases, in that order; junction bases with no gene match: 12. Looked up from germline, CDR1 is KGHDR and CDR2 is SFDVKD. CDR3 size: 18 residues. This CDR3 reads CATRPFTRDRGLNSPLHF. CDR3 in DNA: TGTGCCACCAGACCATTTACCCGGGACAGGGGGCTTAATTCACCCCTCCACTTT.

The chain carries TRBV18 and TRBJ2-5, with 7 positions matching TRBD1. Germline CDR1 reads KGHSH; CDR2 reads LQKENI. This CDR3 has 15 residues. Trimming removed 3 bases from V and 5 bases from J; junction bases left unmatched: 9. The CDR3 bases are TGTGCCAGCTCACCGAGACAGGGTTCAACGGAGACCCAGTACTTC. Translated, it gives CASSPRQGSTETQYF.

The CDR3 nucleotides are TGTGCCAGCAGTTTAGAGAACAGGGGGTACGAGCAGTACTTC. Amino acid sequence: CASSLENRGYEQYF. The chain uses TRBV27 and TRBJ2-7; 8 bases fit TRBD1. CDR1 is MNHEY, CDR2 SMNVEV, per germline (reference sequence). The CDR3 covers 14 residues. V trimming: 2 bases; J trimming: 4 bases; junction bases outside the gene matches: 4.

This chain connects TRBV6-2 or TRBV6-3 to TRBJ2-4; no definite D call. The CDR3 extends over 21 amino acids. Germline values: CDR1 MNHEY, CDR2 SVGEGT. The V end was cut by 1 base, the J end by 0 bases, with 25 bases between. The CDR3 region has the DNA TGTGCCAGCAGTTACTTGACCGGTTTAAGCCACGGCCTCTTAGCCAAAAACATTCAGTACTTC. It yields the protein CASSYLTGLSHGLLAKNIQYF.

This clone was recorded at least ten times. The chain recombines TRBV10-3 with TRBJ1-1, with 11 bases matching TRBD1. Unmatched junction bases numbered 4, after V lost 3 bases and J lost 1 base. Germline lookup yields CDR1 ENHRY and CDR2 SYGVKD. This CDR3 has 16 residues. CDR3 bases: TGTGCCATCAGTGATGGGACAGGGGGAACGAACACTGAAGCTTTCTTT. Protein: CAISDGTGGTNTEAFF.

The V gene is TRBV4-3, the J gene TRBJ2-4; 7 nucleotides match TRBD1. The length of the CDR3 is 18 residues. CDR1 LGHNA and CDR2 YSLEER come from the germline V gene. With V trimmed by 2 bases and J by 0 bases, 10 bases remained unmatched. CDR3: CASSQNLGQKIAKNIQYF. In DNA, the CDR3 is TGCGCCAGCAGCCAAAACCTGGGACAGAAGATAGCCAAAAACATTCAGTACTTC.

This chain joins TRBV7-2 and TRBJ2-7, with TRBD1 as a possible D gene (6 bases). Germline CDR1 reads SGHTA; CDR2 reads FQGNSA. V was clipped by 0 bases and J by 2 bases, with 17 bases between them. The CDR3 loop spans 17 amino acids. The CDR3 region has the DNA TGTGCCAGCAGCTTAGCGGTAAACAGGGCTTCCCCCTACGAGCAGTACTTC. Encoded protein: CASSLAVNRASPYEQYF.